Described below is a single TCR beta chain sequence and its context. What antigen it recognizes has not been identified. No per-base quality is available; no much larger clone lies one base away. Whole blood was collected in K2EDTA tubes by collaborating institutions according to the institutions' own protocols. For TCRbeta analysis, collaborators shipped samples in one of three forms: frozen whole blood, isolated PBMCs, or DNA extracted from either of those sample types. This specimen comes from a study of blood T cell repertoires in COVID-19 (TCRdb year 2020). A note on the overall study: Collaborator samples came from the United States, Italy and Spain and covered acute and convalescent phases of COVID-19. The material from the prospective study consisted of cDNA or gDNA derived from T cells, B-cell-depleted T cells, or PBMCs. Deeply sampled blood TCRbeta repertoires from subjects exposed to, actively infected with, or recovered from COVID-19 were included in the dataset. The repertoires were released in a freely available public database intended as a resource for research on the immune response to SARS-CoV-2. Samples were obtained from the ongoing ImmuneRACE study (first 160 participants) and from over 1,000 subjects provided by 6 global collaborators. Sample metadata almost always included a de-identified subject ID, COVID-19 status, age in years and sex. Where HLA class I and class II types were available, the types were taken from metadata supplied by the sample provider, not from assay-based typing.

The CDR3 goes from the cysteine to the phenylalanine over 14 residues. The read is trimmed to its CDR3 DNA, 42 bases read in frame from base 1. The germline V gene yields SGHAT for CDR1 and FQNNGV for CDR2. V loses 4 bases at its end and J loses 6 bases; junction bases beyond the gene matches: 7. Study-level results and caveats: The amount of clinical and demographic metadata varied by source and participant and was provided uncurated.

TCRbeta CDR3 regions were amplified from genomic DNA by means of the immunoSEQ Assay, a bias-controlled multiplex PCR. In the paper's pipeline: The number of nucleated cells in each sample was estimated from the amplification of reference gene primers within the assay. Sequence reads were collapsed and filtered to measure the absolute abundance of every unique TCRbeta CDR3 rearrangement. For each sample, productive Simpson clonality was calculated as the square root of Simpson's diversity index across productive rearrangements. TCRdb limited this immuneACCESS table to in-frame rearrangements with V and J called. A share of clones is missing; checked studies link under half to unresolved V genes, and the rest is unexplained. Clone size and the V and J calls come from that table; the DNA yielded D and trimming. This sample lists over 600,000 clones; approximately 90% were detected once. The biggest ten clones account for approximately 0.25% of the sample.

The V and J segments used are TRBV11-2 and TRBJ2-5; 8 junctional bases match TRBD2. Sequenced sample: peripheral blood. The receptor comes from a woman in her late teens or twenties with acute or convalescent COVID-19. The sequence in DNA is TGTGCCAGCAGCTCGCGGGGGGCCGGGAAGACCCAGTACTTC. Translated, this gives CASSSRGAGKTQYF.